The entry below gives a single T cell receptor (beta chain) sequence along with its context. Antigen unknown. V shed 3 bases, J shed 6 bases, and the junction held 7 bases outside the gene matches. Per germline, CDR1 MDHEN and CDR2 SYDVKM. The CDR3 runs 15 residues. The authors amplified TCR beta CDR3 regions from RNA transcripts. Scientists carried out first-round RT-PCR using HTBI primers and then a second-round multiplex PCR. TCRdb ran MiXCR on the multiplex PCR reads and lists one entry per CDR3 protein. The table shows about 1.2 million distinct CDR3 sequences, with 35% to 40% occurring only once. The data were obtained in a study of Graves' ophthalmopathy and Graves' hyperthyroidism. Study results and limitations: Most thyroid-expanded clonotypes exceeding 0.001 frequency were also found in blood. Ophthalmopathy progression was predicted by the model at 55% to 71% sensitivity and about 74% specificity. Ophthalmopathy versus stable hyperthyroidism: 13-signature model gave less than 90% sensitivity, 81.08% specificity.

The hyperthyroidism patients had a new diagnosis of under 2 months' duration and were aged 18 to 65. The sequenced sample consisted of peripheral blood or thyroid tissue (not recorded which). The receptor's source is an adult man with Graves' hyperthyroidism. The genes are TRBV28 and TRBJ1-5, with 8 bases identical to TRBD1. The CDR3 nucleotides are TGTGCCAGCAGTTTCCGTCAGGGGGCTATTCAGCCCCAGCATTTT. Protein: CASSFRQGAIQPQHF.